These 9 T cell receptor beta chains share one sample of origin, sequenced in a study of cytomegalovirus exposure and HLA in healthy donors. It was with 60 Vbeta and 13 Jbeta primers that the PCR ran. Method: immunoSEQ multiplex PCR; TCRdb's copy keeps in-frame clones and lacks some. Among 90,000 to 120,000 clones, 65% to 85% were seen once, and the ten largest hold 2% to 2.5%. Sample: PBMCs. Every receptor here comes from a man aged 25 to 40 in good health and CMV-seronegative.

This clone was observed once. V usage is TRBV7-2 and J usage is TRBJ2-1; 8 bases align to TRBD2. The CDR3 has 16 residues. The V gene end was trimmed by 6 bases and the J gene end by 8 bases; junction bases not matched to a gene: 15. CDR1 is SGHTA and CDR2 is FQGNSA in the germline V gene. As DNA, the CDR3 is TGTGCCAGCAGACGGGATCCCGGGACTAGTTTAGATGAGCAGTTCTTC. Translated, it gives CASRRDPGTSLDEQFF.

The rearrangement joins TRBV10-1 to TRBJ2-5; the match to TRBD1 covers 7 bases. Germline V CDR1 and CDR2: WNHNN, SYGVQD (reference sequence). The ends lost 4 bases at V and 8 bases at J; junction bases unmatched: 7. This CDR3 is 13 amino acids long. The CDR3 DNA is TGCGCCAGCAGTGGGTCTGCAGGGGGTACCCAGTACTTC. This codes for CASSGSAGGTQYF.

The J gene is TRBJ2-5, the V gene TRBV15; D may be TRBD1 (5 bases). V was cut by 4 bases and J by 5 bases, with 17 bases left in between. The CDR3 runs to 15 residues. The V gene's germline CDR1 is LNHNV and CDR2 YYDKDF (reference sequence). Here the CDR3 DNA reads TGTGCCACCAGCAAAGTGACAGCCGTCTCTGAGACCCAGTACTTC. Encoded protein: CATSKVTAVSETQYF.

V gene TRBV6-1 combines with J gene TRBJ2-7; 8 bases match TRBD1. The CDR3 contains 15 residues. The germline gives CDR1 MNHNS, CDR2 SASEGT. Trimming cost V 2 bases and J 4 bases; bases outside gene matches: 7. In DNA form, the CDR3 reads TGTGCCAGCAGTGAATGGGCAGGGGGCAGTTACGAGCAGTACTTC. Amino acid sequence: CASSEWAGGSYEQYF.

The chain is built from TRBV5-4 and TRBJ1-2; D may be TRBD1 (6 bases). The germline V and J ends were trimmed by 4 bases and 8 bases, with 24 bases remaining between them. The CDR3 is 16 amino acids. The germline CDR1 and CDR2 sequences are SGHNT and YYREEE (reference sequence). The CDR3 DNA sequence: TGTGCCAGCAGCCCTCAGGGGAGGGGAAAAATTTGGGGCTACACCTTC. It yields the protein CASSPQGRGKIWGYTF.

The V and J genes are TRBV6-4 and TRBJ1-1; no firm D call. The CDR3 is 13 amino acids. Trimming shortened V by 5 bases and J by 1 base, and 8 bases separated the two germline ends. Per germline, CDR1 MRHNA and CDR2 SNTAGT. This CDR3 reads CASSPNPNTEAFF. Here the CDR3 DNA reads TGTGCCAGCAGTCCTAACCCGAACACTGAAGCTTTCTTT.

This clone has a handful of counts. The V and J genes are TRBV9 and TRBJ2-1, with 7 bases identical to TRBD2. V shed 0 bases and J 4 bases; nucleotides not matched to a gene: 4. The CDR3 spans 15 residues. In germline, CDR1 is SGDLS, CDR2 YYNGEE. DNA of the CDR3: TGTGCCAGCAGCGTAGTCACTAGCGCGTACAATGAGCAGTTCTTC. It is translated as CASSVVTSAYNEQFF.

The chain employs TRBV4-1 and TRBJ2-2; TRBD1 matches at 8 bases. The trim removed 6 bases at V and 1 base at J, leaving 10 bases unmatched. Germline values: CDR1 MGHRA, CDR2 YSYEKL. The CDR3 runs to 17 residues. The CDR3 protein is CASSQKGDRRNTGELFF. The CDR3 nucleotides read TGCGCCAGCAGTCAAAAGGGGGACAGGCGGAACACCGGGGAGCTGTTTTTT.

CDR3 nucleotide sequence: TGCGCCAGCAGTGACACAAACACCCTAGAGACCCAGTACTTC. Residues: CASSDTNTLETQYF. The chain is built from TRBV10-1 and TRBJ2-5; no firm D call. CDR1 WNHNN and CDR2 SYGVQD come from the germline V gene (reference sequence). The CDR3 consists of 14 residues. V lost 3 bases and J lost 4, with 12 bases in between.